The sequence of this T cell receptor (beta chain) was determined in a study of cytomegalovirus exposure and HLA in healthy donors. The donors (healthy individuals) were bone marrow donors. Primers for the PCR totalled 60 Vbeta and 13 Jbeta. Sequenced by immunoSEQ multiplex PCR; TCRdb stores in-frame clones only, minus some. Here the sample spans 62,000 or so clones, about 90% being singletons. Study results and caveats: Based on reports, TCR beta sequences accurately predicted HLA-A and HLA-B alleles for most subjects. Despite most TCR sequences being rare, some public TCRs occurred in many donors. As confirmed in vitro, a few CMV-associated chains were specific for CMV antigens.

Trimming cost V 6 bases and J 1 base, with 11 bases left between them. Per the germline V gene, CDR1 is SNHLY and CDR2 is FYNNEI. The CDR3 has 14 amino acids. In the case of this clone: What it recognizes is unknown.

The sequence came from a man younger than 30 in good health and CMV-seronegative. The sample taken for sequencing was PBMCs. This chain links TRBV2 with TRBJ2-3; D is ambiguous. The CDR3 reads CASRAAPGTDTQYF. The CDR3 region has the DNA TGTGCCAGCAGGGCGGCCCCAGGCACAGATACGCAGTATTTT.